These 26 T cell receptor beta chains originate from one sample sequenced in a study of T cell responses to AZD1222 COVID-19 vaccine. Only in-frame clones appear in the TCRdb table, and some are missing; sequencing was by immunoSEQ multiplex PCR. The data hold tens of thousands of clones, with over 75% observed a single time. This specimen was peripheral blood, taken on day 0 of AZD1222 vaccination. These TCRs come from an adult in good health.

The rearrangement links TRBV29-1 to TRBJ1-2; D uncertain. Trimming left V 3 bases short and J 5 bases short, with 13 bases between. Germline CDR1 SQVTM, CDR2 ANQGSEA. The CDR3 length is 13 residues. Here the CDR3 reads CSVEEPSGYGYTF. DNA of the CDR3: TGCAGCGTTGAGGAGCCGTCCGGTTATGGCTACACCTTC. Together with reference TRBV29-1 and TRBJ1-2, the CDR3 gives the full variable domain: SAVISQKPSRDICQRGTSLTIQCQVDSQVTMMFWYRQQPGQSLTLIATANQGSEATYESGFVIDKFPISRPNLTFSTLTVSNMSPEDSSIYLCSVEEPSGYGYTFGSGTRLTVV.

The rearrangement uses TRBV6-1 and TRBJ1-6, with D maybe TRBD1 (6 bases). Per germline, CDR1 MNHNS and CDR2 SASEGT. The CDR3 runs 15 residues. V lost 3 bases, J lost 3 bases, and 9 bases lay in between. CDR3 amino acids: CASSDRGDYNSPLHF. DNA of the CDR3: TGTGCCAGCAGTGACAGGGGCGACTATAATTCACCCCTCCACTTT.

The chain carries TRBV19 and TRBJ2-7; TRBD1 is a possible D gene (5 bases). Germline CDR1 is LNHDA and CDR2 is SQIVND (reference sequence). The CDR3 covers 15 residues. Between the trimmed V and J ends, which lost 7 bases and 1 base, there was a span of 17 bases. The CDR3 loop is CASKDQGGRSYEQYF. The CDR3 nucleotides read TGTGCCAGTAAAGATCAGGGTGGTCGTTCCTACGAGCAGTACTTC.

The V call is TRBV9, the J call TRBJ2-5, with 9 bases that match TRBD1. Germline CDR1 reads SGDLS; CDR2 reads YYNGEE. With 0 bases clipped from V and 8 bases from J, the junction kept 8 bases outside the gene matches. The CDR3 covers 15 residues. Written as DNA, the CDR3 is TGTGCCAGCAGCGTAGGGACAGGGGCGGGGAAAACCCAGTACTTC. Translated: CASSVGTGAGKTQYF.

This chain connects TRBV19 to TRBJ1-3; the match to TRBD1 covers 8 bases. J gave up 2 bases and V 6 bases, and 3 bases lay outside the gene matches. This CDR3 contains 14 residues. Germline CDR1 reads LNHDA; CDR2 reads SQIVND (reference sequence). The CDR3 spells CASSAGGAGNTIYF. The CDR3 nucleotides are TGTGCCAGTAGCGCAGGGGGCGCTGGAAACACCATATATTTT.

The gene calls are TRBV30 and TRBJ2-1; no clear D. Looked up from germline, CDR1 is GTSNPN and CDR2 is SVGIG (reference sequence). The CDR3 extends over 14 amino acids. Trimming removed 3 bases from V and 10 bases from J, with 19 bases in between. The CDR3 DNA follows: TGTGCCTGGAGCATAGGCCGTTATGTTTGGGAGCAGTTCTTC. It encodes CAWSIGRYVWEQFF.

The genes are TRBV2 and TRBJ2-1; tentatively, D is TRBD2 (5 bases). CDR1 and CDR2 from the germline V gene are SNHLY and FYNNEI. The CDR3 consists of 13 residues. Trimming pared 4 bases from V and 4 bases from J, leaving 8 bases between. In DNA form, the CDR3 reads TGTGCCAGCAGTGTTGGCGGGTACAATGAGCAGTTCTTC. This translates into CASSVGGYNEQFF.

J is TRBJ2-5 and V is TRBV29-1, with 8 bases aligning to TRBD2. Trimming took 1 base from V and 5 from J; bases not matched to a gene: 0. Germline CDR1 is SQVTM and CDR2 is ANQGSEA. The CDR3 is 12 residues long. The CDR3 here is CSVEGLAETQYF. In DNA, the CDR3 is TGCAGCGTTGAAGGACTAGCGGAGACCCAGTACTTC.

This clone was seen a few times. The rearrangement uses TRBV4-1 and TRBJ2-1; D perhaps matches TRBD2 (7 bases). CDR1 is MGHRA and CDR2 is YSYEKL in the germline V gene. V was clipped by 1 base and J by 8 bases, with 15 bases between them. This CDR3 comprises 15 residues. CDR3 amino acids: CASSQAGGSGDEQFF. In DNA form, the CDR3 reads TGCGCCAGCAGCCAAGCGGGGGGCTCGGGGGATGAGCAGTTCTTC.

The rearrangement uses TRBV28 and TRBJ2-3; either TRBD1 or TRBD2 may fit D (6 bases each). V was pared by 5 bases and J by 5 bases, with 17 bases between. Germline V gene sequence: CDR1 MDHEN, CDR2 SYDVKM. This CDR3 comprises 15 residues. The CDR3 DNA reads TGTGCCAGCAGTGAAAACCGGGGGCGAAGAGATACGCAGTATTTT. Translating it yields CASSENRGRRDTQYF.

The chain has TRBV28 and TRBJ1-5, with D unresolved. Germline V gene sequence: CDR1 MDHEN, CDR2 SYDVKM. Trimming stripped 3 bases from V and 6 bases from J, with 6 bases between. This CDR3 has 12 residues. The CDR3 sequence: CASSLLGQPQHF. The CDR3 nucleotides read TGTGCCAGCAGTTTGTTAGGTCAGCCCCAGCATTTT.

This chain joins TRBV5-1 and TRBJ1-1, with D perhaps TRBD1 (5 bases). Germline CDR1 and CDR2: SGHRS and YFSETQ. V lost 4 bases, J lost 1 base, and 14 bases lay in between. The CDR3 has 15 amino acids. The DNA of the CDR3 is TGCGCCAGCAGCCACCAAGCTACAGGGAACACTGAAGCTTTCTTT. Its protein product is CASSHQATGNTEAFF.

The gene calls are TRBV6-5 and TRBJ1-5; D possibly corresponds to TRBD1 (6 bases). This CDR3 spans 14 amino acids. Germline V gives CDR1 MNHEY, CDR2 SVGAGI. The V gene lost 6 bases and the J gene lost 9 bases, with 18 bases spanning the gap. CDR3 amino acids: CASSHRDTQSPQHF. In DNA form, the CDR3 reads TGTGCCAGCAGCCATCGGGACACCCAATCGCCCCAGCATTTT.

This clone appeared a single time. V gene TRBV10-3 combines with J gene TRBJ2-7; 7 nucleotides align to TRBD1. This CDR3 is 13 amino acids long. V lost 10 bases and J lost 3; bases outside the gene matches: 9. Per germline, CDR1 ENHRY and CDR2 SYGVKD. For the CDR3, the DNA is TGTGCCACCCGGACAGGTACCGACTACGAGCAGTACTTC. Translated, it gives CATRTGTDYEQYF.

The chain carries TRBV4-2 and TRBJ1-5; D call uncertain. Deletions cut 4 bases from V and 5 bases from J, with 15 bases between. The length of the CDR3 is 15 residues. Germline V gene lookup returns CDR1 LGHNA and CDR2 YNFKEQ. As DNA, the CDR3 is TGTGCCAGCAGCCCCACCCTGGACGGCTATCAGCCCCAGCATTTT. It yields the protein CASSPTLDGYQPQHF.

The V and J genes are TRBV5-6 and TRBJ1-4; possibly TRBD1 for D (6 bases). CDR1 and CDR2 (germline): SGHDT, YYEEEE. CDR3 length: 15 residues. V was cut by 1 base and J by 8 bases, with 15 bases left in between. CDR3 region: CASSLSATGLEKLFF. The CDR3 DNA is TGTGCCAGCAGCTTGTCCGCCACAGGGTTAGAAAAACTGTTTTTT.

For this clone: At one end, the junction sequence differs from germline, possibly due to a read error. The genes are TRBV7-7 and TRBJ2-1; TRBD1 matches 9 bases. The CDR3 runs 15 residues. The germline gives CDR1 SSHAT, CDR2 FNYEAQ (reference sequence). The CDR3 nucleotides are TGTGCTAGCAGCTTGGGACAGGGAACCGGCAATGAGCAGTTCTTC. As protein: CASSLGQGTGNEQFF. Full variable domain (outside the CDR3, taken from reference TRBV7-7 and TRBJ2-1): GAGVSQSPRYKVTKRGQDVTLRCDPISSHATLYWYQQALGQGPEFLTYFNYEAQPDKSGLPSDRFSAERPEGSISTLTIQRTEQRDSAMYRCASSLGQGTGNEQFFGPGTRLTVL.

The V and J genes are TRBV20-1 and TRBJ1-1; D unresolved. The V and J ends lost 1 base and 4 bases respectively, with 4 bases between them. The CDR3 has 11 residues. CDR1 DFQATT and CDR2 SNEGSKA come from the germline V gene (reference sequence). The CDR3 loop is CSARASTEAFF. The CDR3 DNA is TGCAGTGCTAGAGCCAGCACTGAAGCTTTCTTT.

The chain is built from TRBV18 and TRBJ1-4, with 7 bases fitting TRBD1. The junction had 3 bases not matched to a gene; V was cut back by 0 bases and J by 5 bases. The CDR3 has 15 amino acids. Germline V gene sequence: CDR1 KGHSH, CDR2 LQKENI. The CDR3 region has the DNA TGTGCCAGCTCACCACCGGACAGGATGAATGAAAAACTGTTTTTT. Residues: CASSPPDRMNEKLFF.

This rearrangement joins TRBV6-5 to TRBJ2-3; 7 bases align to TRBD1. Germline values: CDR1 MNHEY, CDR2 SVGAGI. J gave up 2 bases and V 10 bases, and 12 bases lay outside the gene matches. CDR3 length: 15 amino acids. DNA of the CDR3: TGTGCCACCCAAGACAGGGCGACAACCACAGATACGCAGTATTTT. Protein product: CATQDRATTTDTQYF.

The V gene is TRBV5-5, the J gene TRBJ2-1, with a weak D call TRBD2 (5 bases). V was shortened by 5 bases and J by 4 bases, with 19 bases between the two germline ends. The V gene's germline CDR1 is SGHKS and CDR2 YYEKEE (reference sequence). CDR3 size: 16 residues. The CDR3 sequence: CASSSPPATGYNEQFF. The DNA for the CDR3 is TGTGCCAGCAGTTCACCCCCAGCTACGGGGTACAATGAGCAGTTCTTC.

This clone was seen ten or more times. The genes are TRBV6-6 and TRBJ2-1; D unresolved. V shed 2 bases and J shed 3 bases, with 8 bases lying between them. Germline V gene data show CDR1 as MNHNY and CDR2 as SVGAGI (reference sequence). The CDR3 has 14 residues. The CDR3 sequence is CASSYGDLYNEQFF. The DNA for the CDR3 is TGTGCCAGCAGTTACGGTGACCTCTACAATGAGCAGTTCTTC.

This clone was seen just once. This chain joins TRBV5-8 and TRBJ1-5; no definite D call. Deletions cut 0 bases from V and 6 bases from J, with 13 bases between. This CDR3 has 15 amino acids. Germline loops: CDR1 SGHTS, CDR2 YDEGEE. The CDR3 loop is CASSLAVTAGQPQHF. The CDR3 coding sequence is TGTGCCAGCAGCTTGGCTGTCACCGCCGGTCAGCCCCAGCATTTT.

This chain uses TRBV5-6 with TRBJ1-5; D not certain. Germline V gene lookup returns CDR1 SGHDT and CDR2 YYEEEE. This CDR3 has 16 amino acids. Between the trimmed V and J ends, which lost 0 bases and 1 base, there was a span of 11 bases. This CDR3 is CASSLDRGSSNQPQHF. The CDR3 DNA follows: TGTGCCAGCAGCTTGGACCGGGGTAGCAGCAATCAGCCCCAGCATTTT.

This clone occurred a few times. J is TRBJ1-2 and V is TRBV11-2, with no clear D. The germline V and J ends were trimmed by 1 base and 4 bases, with 13 bases remaining between them. This CDR3 comprises 15 residues. Germline V gives CDR1 SGHAT, CDR2 FQNNGV. Written as DNA, the CDR3 is TGTGCCAGCAGCTTAGCAAGCAGTGTGAGCTATGGCTACACCTTC. It yields the protein CASSLASSVSYGYTF.

V is TRBV3-1 (or the pseudogene TRBV3-2) and J is TRBJ1-4, with a weak D call TRBD1 (6 bases). The CDR3 is made up of 16 amino acids. Germline lookup yields CDR1 LGHDT and CDR2 YNNKEL (reference sequence). V lost 5 bases, J lost 8 bases, and 21 bases lay in between. The CDR3 coding sequence is TGTGCCAGCAGCACCTTCGGGACATCACGAGGGGAAAAACTGTTTTTT. Its protein product is CASSTFGTSRGEKLFF.